These 8 T cell receptor beta chains came from one sample sequenced in a study of beta chain features in type 1 diabetes. The whole isolated RNA underwent reverse transcription, so sequencing captured expressed TCRB transcripts. Data came from immunoSEQ multiplex PCR; TCRdb stores just in-frame clones and leaves some out. The sample comprises 860,000 or so clones, about 17% of which are singletons, and 0.02% to 0.03% rests with the top ten. Sequencing input: naive CD4+ T cells from blood. The receptors here all came from a woman aged 18-30 years in good health.

Only a few counts were recorded for this clone. The chain uses TRBV29-1 and TRBJ2-3; possibly TRBD1 or TRBD2 for D (6 bases each). CDR1 is SQVTM, CDR2 ANQGSEA, per germline. V was pared by 6 bases and J by 6 bases, with 13 bases between. There are 12 residues in the CDR3. The CDR3 reads CSVGGISDTQYF. The CDR3 region has the DNA TGCAGCGTGGGGGGCATATCGGATACGCAGTATTTT.

This clone was seen only a few times. The J gene is TRBJ1-1, the V gene TRBV29-1; D is ambiguous. V lost 4 bases to trimming and J lost 3 bases, with 12 bases between them. The length of the CDR3 is 13 residues. The germline V gene has CDR1 SQVTM and CDR2 ANQGSEA. The CDR3 DNA reads TGCAGCGTTGCCCGGGAGTTGGACACTGAAGCTTTCTTT. Its translation: CSVARELDTEAFF. Supplemented by reference TRBV29-1 and TRBJ1-1, the full variable domain reads SAVISQKPSRDICQRGTSLTIQCQVDSQVTMMFWYRQQPGQSLTLIATANQGSEATYESGFVIDKFPISRPNLTFSTLTVSNMSPEDSSIYLCSVARELDTEAFFGQGTRLTVV.

This chain joins TRBV6-4 and TRBJ2-2, with D perhaps TRBD2 (5 bases). The CDR3 covers 15 residues. With 4 bases removed from V and 7 bases from J, the gap between germline ends came to 16 bases. CDR1 is MRHNA and CDR2 is SNTAGT in the germline V gene. CDR3 bases: TGTGCCAGCAGTGCCTCCCCGGGGTTCGGCGGGGAGCTGTTTTTT. Its protein is CASSASPGFGGELFF.

This clone came up a few times. As DNA, the CDR3 is TGTGCCAGCAGCCTAAAAGTACGGGAGGGCGCCGAGCAGTACTTC. Translation gives CASSLKVREGAEQYF. The genes are TRBV7-8 and TRBJ2-7; 8 bases map to TRBD2. The CDR3 covers 15 residues. Germline V gene data show CDR1 as SGHVS and CDR2 as FQNEAQ. V was clipped by 5 bases and J by 6 bases; unmatched bases: 12. The full variable domain, rest sourced from reference TRBV7-8 and TRBJ2-7, is GAGVSQSPRYKVAKRGQDVALRCDPISGHVSLFWYQQALGQGPEFLTYFQNEAQLDKSGLPSDRFFAERPEGSVSTLKIQRTQQEDSAVYLCASSLKVREGAEQYFGPGTRLTVT.

This sequence joins TRBV7-9 and TRBJ2-1, with a tentative D call TRBD2 (5 bases). CDR3 size: 17 residues. The V gene lost 0 bases and the J gene lost 5 bases, with 17 bases spanning the gap. Germline CDR1 is SEHNR and CDR2 is FQNEAQ (reference sequence). CDR3 loop: CASSLARFKEEDNEQFF. The DNA for the CDR3 is TGTGCCAGCAGCTTAGCGCGTTTCAAGGAGGAAGACAATGAGCAGTTCTTC. Together with reference TRBV7-9 and TRBJ2-1, the CDR3 gives the full variable domain: DTGVSQNPRHKITKRGQNVTFRCDPISEHNRLYWYRQTLGQGPEFLTYFQNEAQLEKSRLLSDRFSAERPKGSFSTLEIQRTEQGDSAMYLCASSLARFKEEDNEQFFGPGTRLTVL.

The chain employs TRBV13 and TRBJ1-3, with TRBD1 matching 7 bases. Looked up from germline, CDR1 is PRHDT and CDR2 is FYEKMQ (reference sequence). The CDR3 loop spans 14 amino acids. Trimming removed 5 bases from V and 1 base from J; junction bases left unmatched: 2. CDR3 nucleotide sequence: TGTGCCAGCAGCACACAGGGGTCTGGAAACACCATATATTTT. It is translated as CASSTQGSGNTIYF.

The table lists this clone with a few counts. The chain combines TRBV7-2 with TRBJ2-7, with 9 positions matching TRBD2. The CDR3 covers 15 residues. Per germline, CDR1 SGHTA and CDR2 FQGNSA. V was pared by 3 bases and J by 6 bases, with 9 bases of the junction left unmatched. CDR3 nucleotide sequence: TGTGCCAGCAGCTTCCCAGCGGGAGGATTTTTCGAGCAGTACTTC. It is translated as CASSFPAGGFFEQYF.

The chain is built from TRBV18 and TRBJ2-3; 16 bases align to TRBD2. The V gene's germline CDR1 is KGHSH and CDR2 LQKENI. The CDR3 has 20 residues. The V segment lost 3 bases and the J segment 3 bases; nucleotides outside the gene matches: 12. The CDR3 sequence is CASSPRGTSGRAAITDTQYF. Written as DNA, the CDR3 is TGTGCCAGCTCACCCCGCGGGACTAGCGGGAGGGCCGCGATAACAGATACGCAGTATTTT.